This TCR beta chain was sequenced in a study of blood T cell repertoires in COVID-19. The wider study: Both acute and convalescent COVID-19 samples were obtained from the United States, Italy and Spain.

Authors' processing steps: Estimated nucleated cell counts came from reference gene primer amplification. Generated by immunoSEQ multiplex PCR, the TCRdb table keeps only in-frame clones and is missing some. V and J calls and clone size are those listed in that table; D and trimming were worked out from the DNA. The sample lists 95,000 to 150,000 clones, just under 80% occurring once. This clone was recorded a few times. The CDR3 consists of 14 residues. Germline lookup yields CDR1 MRHNA and CDR2 SNTAGT. The V and J ends lost 7 bases and 8 bases respectively, with 15 bases between them. Sequencing was performed on peripheral blood. This sequence was found in a human donor in a cohort sampled during active COVID-19. The rearrangement joins TRBV6-4 to TRBJ1-6; a weak D match, TRBD1 (5 bases). CDR3 nucleotides: TGTGCCAGCAACGACAAGGGGAGGGATTCACCCCTCCACTTT. Translating it yields CASNDKGRDSPLHF.